This TCR beta chain was found in a study of shared clonotypes between healthy human individuals (TCRdb year 2020). Regarding the research as a whole: A couple of women and a few men aged 18 to 49 years were included in the cohort. Each donor's leukapheresis produced roughly between roughly 0.94 and 9.5 billion PBMCs. To increase sequencing depth and limit assay-specific biases, different laboratories used diverse techniques to prepare libraries and sequence TCR repertoires. For each donor, three plates each were used for CD4 naive and CD4 memory, two plates were used for CD8 naive, and one plate was used for CD8 memory. To estimate repertoire size and how much clonotype sharing occurs between individuals, the study deeply sequenced the blood TCR repertoires of 4 to 6 healthy adults. Study-wide conclusions, independent of this receptor: Estimated clonotype richness was generally larger for naive than for memory subsets. Incomplete sequencing was indicated by rarefaction of sorted-subset datasets, despite the large sequencing depth. Pairwise subsampling led to the expectation that sequencing depth would affect the degree of clonotype sharing among donors. Sampling was limited to blood, and TCR repertoires in tissue likely differ from TCR repertoires in blood. Higher generation probabilities were observed for clonotypes shared by all four sorted-subset donors than for non-shared clonotypes. Because the study included only a small number of donors, the genetic and exposure-history diversity represented was limited. When several donors were compared, the shared fraction of clonotypes was around 5% for naive CD4, roughly 3.4% for naive CD8, about 2.5% for memory CD4, and 0.35% to 0.5% for memory CD8.

TCR CDR3 regions were amplified from genomic DNA by multiplex PCR using the deep immunoSEQ assay. Extracted genomic DNA from each cell subset was distributed evenly across all wells of several immunoSEQ 96-well plates, and each plate was treated as a replicate. For sorted subsets, each replicate PCR was loaded with roughly 0.2 ug genomic DNA, equivalent to roughly 30,000 T cell genomes. Purified libraries were quantified with a Qubit 3.0 fluorometer, sized on a Bioanalyzer 2100, and re-quantified with the KAPA Library Quantification kit. Every immunoSEQ 96-well plate was sequenced on a dedicated single-read 150-cycle Illumina NextSeq 550 flow cell. The authors processed their data as follows. Because the immunoSEQ output held only junctional sequences and lacked quality scores, the filtering could not match the filtering applied to full-length reads. Sequences were annotated with PyIR, a Python wrapper for IgBLAST v1.9, and V/J genes and CDR3 were assigned using IMGT germline references. Reads were filtered out if the reads had weak V/J assignments (E-value above 1e-6), no CDR3, stop codons, out-of-frame junctions, or ambiguous translated residues. V3J clonotypes were defined by identical inferred V gene, J gene, and CDR3 amino acid sequence. Percentage overlap between repertoires was calculated by dividing the number of shared unique clonotypes by the size of the smaller repertoire. Three approaches were used to assess repertoire richness: RTK rarefaction, the Chao1 estimator, and Recon v2.1 estimates of unobserved clonotypes. Generation probabilities were computed with OLGA for all TCRbeta clonotypes obtained by the gDNA method from four donors. The table was pulled from immuneACCESS by TCRdb, which kept in-frame rearrangements only. Such tables lose some clones; where checked, under half of the loss comes from unresolved V genes, and the rest has no known cause. The V and J calls and the clone size are those of that table, but D and trimming were determined from the DNA. This sample has 230,000 or so clones in its table, and approximately 65% of those were observed once. The ten largest clonotypes hold more than 9.5% of the sample.

From the germline V gene (reference sequence), CDR1 is SGHKS and CDR2 is YYEKEE. V and J lose 1 base and 4 bases, and a span of 6 bases separates them. The CDR3, from cysteine to phenylalanine, totals 12 residues. Kept here is only the CDR3 DNA, which spans 36 bases and is read in frame from base 1. The donors were healthy, HIV-negative adults who had no recently reported acute infections or vaccinations. Only Caucasian adults living in Nashville, Tennessee, USA were represented among the donors. CD4+ T cells were enriched by magnetic negative selection, after which naive cells were positively selected on CD45RA and the negative fraction was taken as the memory subset. Blood was obtained by leukapheresis, after which PBMCs were separated by Ficoll-Histopaque density gradient centrifugation and cryopreserved in liquid nitrogen vapor phase. Analytical flow cytometry was used to check the purity and quantity of every magnetically sorted T cell population. From each sorted fraction, genomic DNA was isolated and quantified by UV absorbance on a Nanodrop 2000c.

Concerning this clone: The antigen it binds to is not known. Per-base quality was not reported, and no clone a single base away is much larger than it.

This sequence originates from a man younger than 40 in good health. The chain links TRBV5-5 with TRBJ2-7, with no confidently assigned D gene. The specimen was memory CD4+ T cells sorted from blood. The label giving this sample's cell subset or site can be read as: CD45RA-negative fraction. The CDR3 region has the sequence CASSLSGYEQYF. Read as DNA, the sequence is TGTGCCAGCAGCTTGAGTGGGTACGAGCAGTACTTC.